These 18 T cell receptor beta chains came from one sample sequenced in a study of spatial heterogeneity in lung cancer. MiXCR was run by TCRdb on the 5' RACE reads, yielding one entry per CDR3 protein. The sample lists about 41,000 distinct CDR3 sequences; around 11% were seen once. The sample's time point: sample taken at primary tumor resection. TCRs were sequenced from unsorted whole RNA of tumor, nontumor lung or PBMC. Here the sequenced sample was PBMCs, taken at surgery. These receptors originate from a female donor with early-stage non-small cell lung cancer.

This CDR3 is CSGLPGQMTPGDKEKLFF. The DNA for the CDR3 is TGCAGCGGCCTACCGGGACAGATGACCCCAGGGGATAAGGAAAAACTGTTTTTT. V and J are TRBV29-1 and TRBJ1-4; TRBD1 matches at 7 bases. Germline V gene lookup returns CDR1 SQVTM and CDR2 ANQGSEA. This CDR3 region has 18 residues. Trimming removed 7 bases from V and 8 bases from J; junction bases left unmatched: 25.

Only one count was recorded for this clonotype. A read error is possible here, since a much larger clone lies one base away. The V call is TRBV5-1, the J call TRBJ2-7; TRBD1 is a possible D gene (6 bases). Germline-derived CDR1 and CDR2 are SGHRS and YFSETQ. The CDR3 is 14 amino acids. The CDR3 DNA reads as TGCGCCAGCAGCTTGGGGACAGATACCTACAAGCAGTACTTC. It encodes CASSLGTDTYKQYF.

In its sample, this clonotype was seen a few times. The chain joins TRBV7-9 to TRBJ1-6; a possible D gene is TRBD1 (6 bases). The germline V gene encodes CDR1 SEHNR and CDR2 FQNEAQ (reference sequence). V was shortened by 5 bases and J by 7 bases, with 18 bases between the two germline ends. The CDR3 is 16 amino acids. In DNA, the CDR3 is TGTGCCAGCAGCCCGGCCGGGACAACCTTGAATTCACCCCTCCACTTT. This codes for CASSPAGTTLNSPLHF.

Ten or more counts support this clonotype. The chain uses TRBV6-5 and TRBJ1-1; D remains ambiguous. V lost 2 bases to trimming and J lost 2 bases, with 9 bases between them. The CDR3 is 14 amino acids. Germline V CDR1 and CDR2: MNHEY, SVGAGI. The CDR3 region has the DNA TGTGCCAGCAGTTACGGCGGAGGCAACACTGAAGCTTTCTTT. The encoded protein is CASSYGGGNTEAFF.

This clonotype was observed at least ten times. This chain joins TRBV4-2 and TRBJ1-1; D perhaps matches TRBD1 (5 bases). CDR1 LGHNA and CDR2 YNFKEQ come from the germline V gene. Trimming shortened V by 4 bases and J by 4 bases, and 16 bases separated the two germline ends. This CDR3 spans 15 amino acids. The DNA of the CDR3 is TGTGCCAGCAGCCTAGCGGTCGGGGGGGGCACTGAAGCTTTCTTT. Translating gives CASSLAVGGGTEAFF.

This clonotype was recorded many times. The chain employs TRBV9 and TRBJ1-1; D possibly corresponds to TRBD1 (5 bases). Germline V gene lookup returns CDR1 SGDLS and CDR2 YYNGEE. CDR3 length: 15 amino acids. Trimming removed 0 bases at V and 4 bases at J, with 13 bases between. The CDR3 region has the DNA TGTGCCAGCAGCGTAGTCGATCGGGGGAGCACTGAAGCTTTCTTT. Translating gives CASSVVDRGSTEAFF. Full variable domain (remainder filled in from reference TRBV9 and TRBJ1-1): DSGVTQTPKHLITATGQRVTLRCSPRSGDLSVYWYQQSLDQGLQFLIQYYNGEERAKGNILERFSAQQFPDLHSELNLSSLELGDSALYFCASSVVDRGSTEAFFGQGTRLTVV.

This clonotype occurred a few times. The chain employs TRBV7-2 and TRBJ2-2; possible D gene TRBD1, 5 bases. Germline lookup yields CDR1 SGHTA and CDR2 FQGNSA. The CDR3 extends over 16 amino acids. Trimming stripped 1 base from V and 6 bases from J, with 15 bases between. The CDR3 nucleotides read TGTGCCAGCAGCTTAGGAGTCGGCAGGGTCGCCGGGGAGCTGTTTTTT. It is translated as CASSLGVGRVAGELFF. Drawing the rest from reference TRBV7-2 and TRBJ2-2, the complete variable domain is GAGVSQSPSNKVTEKGKDVELRCDPISGHTALYWYRQSLGQGLEFLIYFQGNSAPDKSGLPSDRFSAERTGGSVSTLTIQRTQQEDSAVYLCASSLGVGRVAGELFFGEGSRLTVL.

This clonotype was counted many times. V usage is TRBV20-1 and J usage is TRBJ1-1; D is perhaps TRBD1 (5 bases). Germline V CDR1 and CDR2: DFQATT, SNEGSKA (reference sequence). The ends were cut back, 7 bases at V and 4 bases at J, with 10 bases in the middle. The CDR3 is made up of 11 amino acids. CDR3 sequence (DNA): TGCAGTGGCCGGGGGGGCACTGAAGCTTTCTTT. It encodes CSGRGGTEAFF.

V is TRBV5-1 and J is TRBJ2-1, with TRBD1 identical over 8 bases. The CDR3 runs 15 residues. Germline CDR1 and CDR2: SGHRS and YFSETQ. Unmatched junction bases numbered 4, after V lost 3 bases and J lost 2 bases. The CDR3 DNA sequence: TGCGCCAGCAGCTCGGGACAGGCGACCTACAATGAGCAGTTCTTC. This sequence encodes CASSSGQATYNEQFF.

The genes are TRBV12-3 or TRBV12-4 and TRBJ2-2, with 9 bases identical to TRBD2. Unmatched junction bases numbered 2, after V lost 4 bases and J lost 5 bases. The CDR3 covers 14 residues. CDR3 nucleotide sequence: TGTGCCAGCAGTTCTAGCGGGGAGACCGGGGAGCTGTTTTTT. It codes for CASSSSGETGELFF.

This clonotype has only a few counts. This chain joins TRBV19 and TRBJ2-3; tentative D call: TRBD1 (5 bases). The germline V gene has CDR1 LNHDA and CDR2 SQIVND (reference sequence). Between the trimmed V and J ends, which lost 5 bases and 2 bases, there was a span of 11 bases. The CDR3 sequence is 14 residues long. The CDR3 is CASSSGLATDTQYF. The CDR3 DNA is TGTGCCAGTAGTTCAGGGTTGGCCACAGATACGCAGTATTTT. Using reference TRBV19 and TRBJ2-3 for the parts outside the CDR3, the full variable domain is DGGITQSPKYLFRKEGQNVTLSCEQNLNHDAMYWYRQDPGQGLRLIYYSQIVNDFQKGDIAEGYSVSREKKESFPLTVTSAQKNPTAFYLCASSSGLATDTQYFGPGTRLTVL.

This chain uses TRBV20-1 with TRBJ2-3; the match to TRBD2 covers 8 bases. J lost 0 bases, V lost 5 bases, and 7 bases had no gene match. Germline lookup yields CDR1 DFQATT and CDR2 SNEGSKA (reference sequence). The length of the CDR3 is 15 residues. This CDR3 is CSASLSGGSTDTQYF. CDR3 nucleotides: TGCAGTGCTTCTCTCAGCGGGGGAAGCACAGATACGCAGTATTTT.

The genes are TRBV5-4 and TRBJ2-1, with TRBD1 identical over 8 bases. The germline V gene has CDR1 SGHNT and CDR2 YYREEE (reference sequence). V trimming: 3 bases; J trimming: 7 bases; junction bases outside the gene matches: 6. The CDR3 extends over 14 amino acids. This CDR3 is CASSSGTGRNEQFF. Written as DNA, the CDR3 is TGTGCCAGCAGCTCCGGGACAGGCCGAAATGAGCAGTTCTTC.

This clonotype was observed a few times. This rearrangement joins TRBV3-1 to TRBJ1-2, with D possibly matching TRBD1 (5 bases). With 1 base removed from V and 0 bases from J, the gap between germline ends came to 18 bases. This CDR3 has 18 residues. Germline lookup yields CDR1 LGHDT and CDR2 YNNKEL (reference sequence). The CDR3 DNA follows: TGTGCCAGCAGCCAAGTAGAGAAACAGGCCGGATCTAACTATGGCTACACCTTC. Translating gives CASSQVEKQAGSNYGYTF. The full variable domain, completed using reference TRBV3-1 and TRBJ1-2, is DTAVSQTPKYLVTQMGNDKSIKCEQNLGHDTMYWYKQDSKKFLKIMFSYNNKELIINETVPNRFSPKSPDKAHLNLHINSLELGDSAVYFCASSQVEKQAGSNYGYTFGSGTRLTVV.

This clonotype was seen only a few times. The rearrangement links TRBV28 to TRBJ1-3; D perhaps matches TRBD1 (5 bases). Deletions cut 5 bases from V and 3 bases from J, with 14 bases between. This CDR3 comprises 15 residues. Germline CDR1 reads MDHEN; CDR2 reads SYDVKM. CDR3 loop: CASSPPRGFGNTIYF. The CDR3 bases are TGTGCCAGCAGTCCCCCCCGGGGGTTTGGAAACACCATATATTTT.

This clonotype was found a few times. The CDR3 DNA follows: TGTGCCAGCAGCCTCGGGATGATAGCGGTCCCAGATACGCAGTATTTT. This gives the protein CASSLGMIAVPDTQYF. The chain links TRBV3-1 to TRBJ2-3, with D perhaps TRBD2 (6 bases). The CDR3 spans 16 residues. CDR1 LGHDT and CDR2 YNNKEL come from the germline V gene (reference sequence). The germline V and J ends were trimmed by 4 bases and 4 bases, with 18 bases remaining between them.

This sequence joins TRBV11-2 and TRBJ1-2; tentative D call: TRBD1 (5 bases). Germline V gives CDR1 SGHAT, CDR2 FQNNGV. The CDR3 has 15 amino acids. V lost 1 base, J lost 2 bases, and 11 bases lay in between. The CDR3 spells CASSLAGWGNYGYTF. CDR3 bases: TGTGCCAGCAGCTTAGCCGGTTGGGGGAACTATGGCTACACCTTC.

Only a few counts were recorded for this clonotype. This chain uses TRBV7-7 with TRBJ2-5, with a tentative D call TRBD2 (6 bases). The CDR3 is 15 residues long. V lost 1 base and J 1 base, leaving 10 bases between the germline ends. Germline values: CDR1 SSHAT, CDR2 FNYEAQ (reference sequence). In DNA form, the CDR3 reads TGTGCCAGCAGCTTAGGGGGGACTTCCCAAGAGACCCAGTACTTC. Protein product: CASSLGGTSQETQYF.